The 10 T cell receptor beta chains below were found in one sample sequenced in a study of T cell responses to AZD1222 COVID-19 vaccine. Clones were read by immunoSEQ multiplex PCR, and TCRdb kept only the in-frame ones, dropping some. The table records some 130,000 clones, 90% of them present only once. This specimen consisted of peripheral blood, obtained on day 0 of AZD1222 vaccination. Receptor source: an adult in good health.

With regard to this clone: At the DNA level, this CDR3 is encoded by other sequences in the same sample as well. The gene calls are TRBV19 and TRBJ1-4, with D tentatively TRBD1 (5 bases). Germline CDR1 and CDR2: LNHDA and SQIVND (reference sequence). The V and J ends lost 3 bases and 7 bases respectively, with 12 bases between them. This CDR3 region has 14 residues. The CDR3 DNA follows: TGTGCCAGTAGTATTTTGCAGGGAGGTGAAAAACTGTTTTTT. This codes for CASSILQGGEKLFF. Drawing the rest from reference TRBV19 and TRBJ1-4, the complete variable domain is DGGITQSPKYLFRKEGQNVTLSCEQNLNHDAMYWYRQDPGQGLRLIYYSQIVNDFQKGDIAEGYSVSREKKESFPLTVTSAQKNPTAFYLCASSILQGGEKLFFGSGTQLSVL.

This clone was observed a single time. The chain recombines TRBV5-1 with TRBJ2-2; maybe TRBD2 (7 bases). The germline CDR1 and CDR2 sequences are SGHRS and YFSETQ. V was cut by 2 bases and J by 9 bases, with 14 bases left in between. The CDR3 is 14 amino acids. The CDR3 sequence: CASSLETGGRELFF. CDR3 in DNA: TGCGCCAGCAGCTTAGAAACGGGGGGCAGGGAGCTGTTTTTT.

The rearrangement uses TRBV6-4 and TRBJ1-2, with D unresolved. V gave up 6 bases and J gave up 4 bases, with 18 bases separating them. This CDR3 is 15 amino acids long. Germline CDR1 is MRHNA and CDR2 is SNTAGT. The CDR3 is CASSDTGASSYGYTF. The CDR3 DNA is TGTGCCAGCAGCGACACTGGAGCTAGTAGCTATGGCTACACCTTC.

V and J are TRBV19 and TRBJ2-7; D gene ambiguous. Trimming removed 3 bases at V and 2 bases at J, with 5 bases between. Germline V CDR1 and CDR2: LNHDA, SQIVND (reference sequence). The CDR3 loop spans 12 amino acids. The CDR3 is CASSMGAYEQYF. CDR3 nucleotides: TGTGCCAGTAGTATGGGCGCCTACGAGCAGTACTTC.

V usage is TRBV5-8 and J usage is TRBJ2-7; TRBD1 matches 9 bases. The germline V gene has CDR1 SGHTS and CDR2 YDEGEE. This CDR3 contains 16 residues. J gave up 7 bases and V 4 bases, and 15 bases lay outside the gene matches. Here the CDR3 reads CASSAWVGQGGREQYF. In DNA form, the CDR3 reads TGTGCCAGCAGCGCCTGGGTGGGACAGGGAGGAAGGGAGCAGTACTTC.

The CDR3 DNA follows: TGTGCCAGTAGTATTTCCAGGGCAAGCAATCAGCCCCAGCATTTT. This codes for CASSISRASNQPQHF. V gene TRBV19 combines with J gene TRBJ1-5; possibly TRBD1 for D (5 bases). Trimming removed 3 bases from V and 1 base from J, with 10 bases in between. Germline V lookup: CDR1 LNHDA, CDR2 SQIVND (reference sequence). The CDR3 consists of 15 residues.

A note on this clone: The conserved final phenylalanine or tryptophan is absent from the CDR3, which likely points to a read error. No DNA is shown, since the ends of the CDR3 on it are uncertain; the CDR3 is the one TCRdb lists. The chain's CDR3 is CASSEANPPRT. The rearrangement links TRBV6-1 to TRBJ1-2. The germline V gene has CDR1 MNHNS and CDR2 SASEGT. The CDR3 adds up to 11 amino acids, both ends counted.

The J gene is TRBJ1-2, the V gene TRBV29-1; D not resolved. The CDR3 has 13 amino acids. V was cut by 4 bases and J by 7 bases, with 16 bases left in between. CDR1 is SQVTM, CDR2 ANQGSEA, per germline. Written as DNA, the CDR3 is TGCAGCGTTGCGCCACCGCCCCTATCTGGCTACACCTTC. It yields the protein CSVAPPPLSGYTF.

This rearrangement joins TRBV19 to TRBJ2-3; D remains ambiguous. V dropped 8 bases and J dropped 0 bases, with 15 bases sitting between them. From germline, CDR1 is LNHDA and CDR2 SQIVND (reference sequence). This CDR3 region has 15 residues. CDR3 amino acids: CASSEFHSSTDTQYF. In nucleotides, the CDR3 is TGTGCCAGTTCGGAGTTTCACAGTAGCACAGATACGCAGTATTTT.

V and J are TRBV9 and TRBJ1-2; 9 nucleotides agree with TRBD1. The V gene's germline CDR1 is SGDLS and CDR2 YYNGEE. V dropped 1 base and J dropped 3; count of bases not matched to a gene: 4. The CDR3 is 15 residues long. The CDR3 DNA reads TGTGCCAGCAGCGTACAAGACAGGGGGGACTATGGCTACACCTTC. This encodes CASSVQDRGDYGYTF. The full variable domain, completed using reference TRBV9 and TRBJ1-2, is DSGVTQTPKHLITATGQRVTLRCSPRSGDLSVYWYQQSLDQGLQFLIQYYNGEERAKGNILERFSAQQFPDLHSELNLSSLELGDSALYFCASSVQDRGDYGYTFGSGTRLTVV.